The 27 T cell receptor beta chains presented below share a single source sample, sequenced in a study of CD8 T cells in Susac syndrome. RNA was extracted with the RNeasy kit, and a quantity of about 0.45 to 1 ug was reverse transcribed using random hexamers. From the immunoSEQ multiplex PCR reads, TCRdb called clonotypes with MiXCR, one entry per CDR3 protein. The sample contains under 200,000 distinct CDR3 sequences, roughly 91% of which appear only once. Material for sequencing was CD4+ T cells from PBMCs. Receptors originate from a human donor with Susac syndrome.

This chain links TRBV9 with TRBJ2-4, with D perhaps matching TRBD2 (5 bases). The CDR3 is made up of 17 amino acids. V gave up 4 bases and J gave up 3 bases, with 20 bases separating them. In germline, CDR1 is SGDLS, CDR2 YYNGEE. The CDR3 sequence is CASSPPEGRFGKNIQYF. CDR3 in DNA: TGTGCCAGCAGCCCCCCCGAGGGTCGTTTTGGCAAAAACATTCAGTACTTC.

This clonotype was detected only once. This chain links TRBV28 with TRBJ2-7, with TRBD1 matching over 12 bases. CDR3 size: 15 residues. The trim removed 4 bases at V and 5 bases at J, leaving 6 bases unmatched. CDR1 is MDHEN and CDR2 is SYDVKM in the germline V gene. CDR3 amino acids: CASSSPGQGAHEQYF. The CDR3 nucleotides read TGTGCCAGCAGTTCGCCGGGACAGGGGGCCCACGAGCAGTACTTC.

This clonotype turned up a few times. This chain joins TRBV6-1 and TRBJ1-2, with D unresolved. The V gene's germline CDR1 is MNHNS and CDR2 SASEGT. The CDR3 is 12 amino acids. The V and J ends lost 8 bases and 4 bases respectively, with 11 bases between them. CDR3 DNA: TGTGCCAGCGAGCTGGCATCCTATGGCTACACCTTC. Its translation: CASELASYGYTF.

For this clonotype: At one of its ends the junction is not consistent with the germline gene, which may arise from a read error. The chain couples TRBV3-1 to TRBJ2-1; TRBD2 is a possible D gene (5 bases). Germline V gene sequence: CDR1 LGHDT, CDR2 YNNKEL (reference sequence). The CDR3 sequence is 14 residues long. The CDR3 bases are TGTGCCAGCAGCCAAGAAGCTAGCTACCATGAGCAGTTCTTC. Translation: CASSQEASYHEQFF.

J is TRBJ2-3 and V is TRBV4-1; no clear D gene. Germline V lookup: CDR1 MGHRA, CDR2 YSYEKL. The CDR3 is made up of 12 amino acids. The ends were cut back, 4 bases at V and 5 bases at J, with 7 bases in the middle. CDR3 in amino acids: CASSLRRDTQYF. DNA of the CDR3: TGCGCCAGCAGCCTAAGAAGAGATACGCAGTATTTT.

This clonotype was seen a few times. The rearrangement uses TRBV6-5 and TRBJ2-1; D is possibly TRBD1 or TRBD2 (6 bases each). This CDR3 comprises 16 residues. V lost 2 bases and J 5 bases, leaving 16 bases between the germline ends. The V gene's germline CDR1 is MNHEY and CDR2 SVGAGI. DNA of the CDR3: TGTGCCAGCAGTTACAAATGGAGAGGGGGGCACAATGAGCAGTTCTTC. As protein: CASSYKWRGGHNEQFF.

V usage is TRBV28 and J usage is TRBJ2-1, with 10 bases aligning to TRBD2. The germline V gene has CDR1 MDHEN and CDR2 SYDVKM. The CDR3 length is 16 residues. The V segment lost 5 bases and the J segment 6 bases; nucleotides outside the gene matches: 10. The chain's CDR3 is CASSRVSSGSFNEQFF. CDR3 nucleotides: TGTGCCAGCAGTAGGGTTTCTAGCGGGAGTTTCAATGAGCAGTTCTTC. The full variable domain, in which reference TRBV28 and TRBJ2-1 provide the parts outside the CDR3, is DVKVTQSSRYLVKRTGEKVFLECVQDMDHENMFWYRQDPGLGLRLIYFSYDVKMKEKGDIPEGYSVSREKKERFSLILESASTNQTSMYLCASSRVSSGSFNEQFFGPGTRLTVL.

The J gene is TRBJ2-5, the V gene TRBV11-2, with D unresolved. V was pared by 1 base and J by 1 base, with 16 bases between. Germline V gene lookup returns CDR1 SGHAT and CDR2 FQNNGV. CDR3 length equals 17 residues. CDR3 in amino acids: CASSLVRRDYFQETQYF. The CDR3, as DNA: TGTGCCAGCAGCTTAGTTCGCAGAGATTATTTCCAAGAGACCCAGTACTTC.

This chain joins TRBV6-5 and TRBJ1-5; unclear D gene. The CDR3 is made up of 13 amino acids. V lost 2 bases, J lost 2 bases, and 4 bases lay in between. Germline CDR1 MNHEY, CDR2 SVGAGI. DNA for the CDR3: TGTGCCAGCAGTTACGACGGCAATCAGCCCCAGCATTTT. Translation gives CASSYDGNQPQHF.

This chain connects TRBV5-1 to TRBJ2-5; 12 bases map to TRBD2. Germline-derived CDR1 and CDR2 are SGHRS and YFSETQ. The CDR3 runs 19 residues. The trim removed 0 bases at V and 2 bases at J, leaving 11 bases unmatched. CDR3 loop: CASSLAGLAGGPGQETQYF. CDR3 bases: TGCGCCAGCAGCTTGGCCGGGCTAGCGGGAGGGCCGGGTCAAGAGACCCAGTACTTC.

The chain recombines TRBV6-5 with TRBJ1-5, with a weak D call TRBD1 (5 bases). Germline CDR1 is MNHEY and CDR2 is SVGAGI. V was pared by 2 bases and J by 0 bases, with 23 bases between. CDR3 length: 20 residues. CDR3 amino acids: CASSYGVGAPLVSSNQPQHF. Written as DNA, the CDR3 is TGTGCCAGCAGTTACGGTGTTGGGGCACCCCTCGTTTCTAGCAATCAGCCCCAGCATTTT.

The rearrangement uses TRBV3-1 and TRBJ2-7, with a tentative D call TRBD1 (5 bases). V shed 5 bases and J shed 3 bases, with 8 bases lying between them. Per germline, CDR1 LGHDT and CDR2 YNNKEL (reference sequence). The CDR3 has 12 amino acids. The CDR3 bases are TGTGCCAGCAGCTACGACAGCTACGAGCAGTACTTC. Amino acids: CASSYDSYEQYF.

This chain uses TRBV2 with TRBJ1-6; D is ambiguous. The CDR3 sequence is 15 residues long. Germline lookup yields CDR1 SNHLY and CDR2 FYNNEI. V was pared by 3 bases and J by 8 bases, with 14 bases between. CDR3 bases: TGTGCCAGCAGTGATCGGTCTCGCCCGTATTCACCCCTCCACTTT. Translating it yields CASSDRSRPYSPLHF.

The chain has TRBV10-3 and TRBJ2-7; 8 bases are shared with TRBD1. V trimming: 6 bases; J trimming: 1 base; junction bases outside the gene matches: 8. This CDR3 region has 15 residues. In germline, CDR1 is ENHRY, CDR2 SYGVKD. CDR3 amino acids: CAISPATGESYEQYF. The CDR3 DNA reads TGTGCCATCAGCCCCGCGACAGGGGAGTCCTACGAGCAGTACTTC.

This clonotype came up once. V gene TRBV7-3 combines with J gene TRBJ2-3; 8 bases match TRBD2. J gave up 1 base and V 2 bases, and 8 bases lay outside the gene matches. There are 17 residues in the CDR3. Germline lookup yields CDR1 SGHTA and CDR2 FQGTGA. CDR3 coding DNA: TGTGCCAGCAGCTTAGTCGGGGGGGGTACGGGCACAGATACGCAGTATTTT. It is translated as CASSLVGGGTGTDTQYF.

The chain is built from TRBV18 and TRBJ2-2; D perhaps matches TRBD2 (5 bases). The germline V gene has CDR1 KGHSH and CDR2 LQKENI. The V end was cut by 2 bases, the J end by 6 bases, with 16 bases between. The CDR3 has 16 residues. The CDR3 loop reads CASSPTGVRSAGELFF. The CDR3 DNA reads as TGTGCCAGCTCACCAACCGGGGTCAGAAGTGCCGGGGAGCTGTTTTTT.

V usage is TRBV2 and J usage is TRBJ1-1; D may be TRBD1 (6 bases). Germline assignment: CDR1 SNHLY and CDR2 FYNNEI. This CDR3 region has 16 residues. Trimming shortened V by 5 bases and J by 6 bases, and 22 bases separated the two germline ends. The CDR3 loop is CASSLNGGGNLAEAFF. CDR3 in DNA: TGTGCCAGCAGTCTAAATGGAGGGGGGAATTTGGCTGAAGCTTTCTTT.

V is TRBV10-3 and J is TRBJ2-3; 11 nucleotides line up with TRBD2. Germline CDR1 ENHRY, CDR2 SYGVKD. The length of the CDR3 is 17 residues. The ends lost 6 bases at V and 3 bases at J; junction bases unmatched: 11. The CDR3 sequence: CAIREASGGPATDTQYF. The CDR3 coding sequence is TGTGCCATCAGGGAGGCTAGCGGGGGGCCGGCAACAGATACGCAGTATTTT.

This sequence joins TRBV5-4 and TRBJ2-1; 8 bases are a match to TRBD2. The ends lost 2 bases at V and 4 bases at J; junction bases unmatched: 8. The CDR3 is made up of 16 amino acids. Germline V gene lookup returns CDR1 SGHNT and CDR2 YYREEE (reference sequence). CDR3 in DNA: TGTGCCAGCAGCTTACCGGGACTAGGGATGTACAATGAGCAGTTCTTC. It is translated as CASSLPGLGMYNEQFF.

V usage is TRBV10-3 and J usage is TRBJ1-5, with unresolved D. The CDR3 extends over 14 amino acids. Trimming cost V 4 bases and J 0 bases, with 7 bases left between them. The V gene's germline CDR1 is ENHRY and CDR2 SYGVKD. Here the CDR3 reads CAISVEDSNQPQHF. In DNA form, the CDR3 reads TGTGCCATCAGTGTGGAGGATAGCAATCAGCCCCAGCATTTT.

The V gene is TRBV20-1, the J gene TRBJ1-5, with 9 bases lining up with TRBD1. The V gene's germline CDR1 is DFQATT and CDR2 SNEGSKA (reference sequence). This CDR3 comprises 14 residues. V gave up 5 bases and J gave up 5 bases; unmatched junction bases: 7. The CDR3 loop reads CSAEPGQGHQPQHF. The DNA of the CDR3 is TGCAGTGCTGAACCGGGACAGGGTCATCAGCCCCAGCATTTT.

V gene TRBV19 combines with J gene TRBJ1-1, with 8 bases identical to TRBD1. Trimming took 5 bases from V and 11 from J; bases not matched to a gene: 10. CDR1 is LNHDA and CDR2 is SQIVND in the germline V gene (reference sequence). This CDR3 comprises 13 residues. The CDR3 DNA is TGTGCCAGTAGTTTTACCACGGACAGGGACGCTTTCTTT. Its protein is CASSFTTDRDAFF.

This clonotype has only one observation. J is TRBJ2-1 and V is TRBV12-3 or TRBV12-4, with D perhaps TRBD2 (6 bases). The V end lost 5 bases, the J end lost 2 bases, and 10 bases lay between the germline ends. The CDR3 has 14 residues. The CDR3 DNA follows: TGTGCCAGCAGTGGAGGGTGGACCTACAATGAGCAGTTCTTC. Translation: CASSGGWTYNEQFF.

This chain uses TRBV12-3 or TRBV12-4 with TRBJ1-1; a possible D gene is TRBD1 (6 bases). This CDR3 contains 16 residues. V lost 5 bases and J 1 base, leaving 17 bases between the germline ends. DNA of the CDR3: TGTGCCAGCAGTACCGGGACCCAGGGGTGGAACACTGAAGCTTTCTTT. Encoded protein: CASSTGTQGWNTEAFF.

The chain recombines TRBV29-1 with TRBJ2-2, with D unclear. Germline assignment: CDR1 SQVTM and CDR2 ANQGSEA. The germline V and J ends were trimmed by 4 bases and 2 bases, with 11 bases remaining between them. This CDR3 has 14 residues. Here the CDR3 reads CSVGMGINTGELFF. The CDR3 DNA is TGCAGCGTTGGTATGGGGATCAACACCGGGGAGCTGTTTTTT.

The V call is TRBV20-1, the J call TRBJ2-2; D tentatively reads TRBD1 or TRBD2 (6 bases each). CDR1 is DFQATT and CDR2 is SNEGSKA in the germline V gene (reference sequence). This CDR3 region has 15 residues. V was clipped by 5 bases and J by 2 bases, with 15 bases between them. CDR3 DNA sequence: TGCAGTGCTGGGGTGGGGGGCGTCAACACCGGGGAGCTGTTTTTT. Protein sequence: CSAGVGGVNTGELFF.

This clonotype was observed once. V usage is TRBV6-1 and J usage is TRBJ1-2; D is unclear. Between the trimmed V and J ends, which lost 7 bases and 0 bases, there was a span of 9 bases. The CDR3 contains 13 residues. Germline CDR1 reads MNHNS; CDR2 reads SASEGT. DNA of the CDR3: TGTGCCAGCAAAAGGGAAGCTAACTATGGCTACACCTTC. As protein: CASKREANYGYTF.